The TCR beta chain described here comes from a study of OX40 agonist ivuxolimab in advanced cancers. Study information: Antecedent anti-PD-1, anti-PD-L1 or anti-CTLA-4 therapy was permissible, with roughly 36% having received some. Three patients, one with hepatocellular carcinoma and two with cutaneous melanoma, responded partially. Study-level findings and limits: Near-lowest levels of clonal expansion characterized partial responders at 0.1-3.0 mg/kg.

Here immunoSEQ multiplex PCR was the method, and the copy in TCRdb shows in-frame clones only, minus some. This sample carries about 60,000 clones, 89% of them seen once, and the ten largest clones take about 12%. As concerns this clone: What it binds is unknown.

Patients were ineligible given autoimmune disease history or systemic immunosuppression. Germline V gives CDR1 MNHNS, CDR2 SASEGT. Trimming stripped 1 base from V and 8 bases from J, with 12 bases between. The CDR3 covers 14 residues. This receptor was obtained from an adult with an advanced solid tumor such as melanoma, head and neck, liver or kidney cancer. The rearrangement links TRBV6-1 to TRBJ1-3; no firm D call. The sample here was CD4+ or CD8+ T cells sorted from blood, taken in a trial of the OX40 agonist ivuxolimab. This CDR3 is CASSEGRFGDTIYF. The CDR3 nucleotides read TGTGCCAGCAGTGAAGGCAGGTTCGGCGACACCATATATTTT.